The 8 T cell receptor beta chains listed next were all sequenced from one sample in a study of CD4 T cells in relation to SARS-CoV-2 and coronaviruses. Libraries were prepared by immunoSEQ multiplex PCR; TCRdb keeps only in-frame clonotypes and omits some of them. Among about 21,000 clones listed, about 80% were seen once. These receptors have no known antigen. The unexposed donors gave CD4+ T cells in about 2011-2018, prior to COVID-19. After about 10 days of culture, CD4+ T cells were isolated. The sample comprised CD4+ T cells from PBMCs, cultured in vitro. These receptors all come from a human donor in good health.

The V and J genes are TRBV10-3 and TRBJ1-1, with D unresolved. Deletions cut 6 bases from V and 1 base from J, with 9 bases between. Germline V gene data show CDR1 as ENHRY and CDR2 as SYGVKD. The CDR3 spans 13 residues. CDR3 sequence: CAISSDGNTEAFF. CDR3 coding DNA: TGTGCCATCAGCTCGGACGGGAACACTGAAGCTTTCTTT.

The chain joins TRBV25-1 to TRBJ2-2, with D maybe TRBD1 (6 bases). V lost 2 bases to trimming and J lost 7 bases, with 17 bases between them. CDR3 length: 16 residues. Germline CDR1 and CDR2: MGHDK and SYGVNS. The CDR3 DNA reads TGTGCCAGCAGTGAAGCAAGCGGCCAGGGGTTCGGGGAGCTGTTTTTT. Protein product: CASSEASGQGFGELFF.

The genes are TRBV7-3 and TRBJ2-1, with a possible D match to TRBD2 (6 bases). Trimming cost V 4 bases and J 3 bases, with 25 bases left between them. Germline V gene data show CDR1 as SGHTA and CDR2 as FQGTGA. This CDR3 has 19 amino acids. CDR3 in amino acids: CASSYLPPGPRGYYNEQFF. The CDR3 DNA reads TGTGCCAGCAGCTATCTCCCCCCGGGACCCCGGGGGTACTACAATGAGCAGTTCTTC.

This clone occurred once. The chain links TRBV10-2 to TRBJ1-4; 8 positions agree with TRBD1. This CDR3 is built from 14 residues. Germline-derived CDR1 and CDR2 are WSHSY and SAAADI. Trimming cost V 4 bases and J 9 bases; bases outside gene matches: 7. The CDR3 DNA follows: TGCGCCAGCAGTGTGGGGGGGACAGGAAAAAAACTGTTTTTT. Translated: CASSVGGTGKKLFF.

The chain links TRBV19 to TRBJ1-2; 7 bases align to TRBD1. Germline V lookup: CDR1 LNHDA, CDR2 SQIVND (reference sequence). Losses at the gene ends were 6 bases for V and 4 bases for J; bases not matched to a gene: 5. The CDR3 extends over 13 amino acids. The CDR3 DNA follows: TGTGCCAGTAGAGCGGACAGGTCCTATGGCTACACCTTC. Translation: CASRADRSYGYTF.

The genes are TRBV9 and TRBJ2-3, with D unresolved. The CDR3 has 14 residues. Germline CDR1 and CDR2: SGDLS and YYNGEE. Trimming pared 3 bases from V and 5 bases from J, leaving 13 bases between. CDR3 in DNA: TGTGCCAGCAGCGCGGATGTGGAGATAGATACGCAGTATTTT. Its protein product is CASSADVEIDTQYF.

The chain recombines TRBV5-1 with TRBJ1-5; D possibly corresponds to TRBD1 (5 bases). This CDR3 region has 12 residues. V dropped 4 bases and J dropped 6 bases, with 8 bases sitting between them. Per germline, CDR1 SGHRS and CDR2 YFSETQ. The CDR3 nucleotides are TGCGCCAGCAGCGGGGGTCCTCAGCCCCAGCATTTT. Protein sequence: CASSGGPQPQHF.

The chain recombines TRBV15 with TRBJ2-5, with 12 bases lining up with TRBD2. V dropped 0 bases and J dropped 5; count of bases not matched to a gene: 4. This CDR3 is 16 amino acids long. Germline V CDR1 and CDR2: LNHNV, YYDKDF (reference sequence). In nucleotides, the CDR3 is TGTGCCACCAGCAGAGAACGACTAGCGGGAGTGGAGACCCAGTACTTC. Translating it yields CATSRERLAGVETQYF.